The 22 T cell receptor beta chains below come from one sample, sequenced in a study of blood T cell repertoires in COVID-19. The table came from immunoSEQ multiplex PCR; TCRdb's copy has only in-frame clones and leaves some out. Counted here are fewer than 350,000 clones, roughly nine tenths occurring once; the ten biggest clones make up approximately 12%. Source material: peripheral blood. Receptor source: a woman in her twenties or thirties with COVID-19, enrolled during active disease.

The chain uses TRBV10-1 and TRBJ2-1; D might be TRBD2 (6 bases). The CDR3 loop spans 13 amino acids. Trimming pared 3 bases from V and 6 bases from J, leaving 9 bases between. Germline CDR1 and CDR2: WNHNN and SYGVQD (reference sequence). CDR3 loop: CASSEPGVNEQFF. CDR3 DNA sequence: TGCGCCAGCAGTGAACCGGGGGTCAATGAGCAGTTCTTC.

CDR3 coding DNA: TGTGCCAGTAGTATGTCCGGCTACGAGCAGTACTTC. Its translation: CASSMSGYEQYF. J is TRBJ2-7 and V is TRBV19; D is undetermined. V lost 3 bases to trimming and J lost 3 bases, with 6 bases between them. CDR1 LNHDA and CDR2 SQIVND come from the germline V gene (reference sequence). CDR3 length: 12 amino acids.

The chain carries TRBV6-5 and TRBJ1-4, with TRBD1 matching over 7 bases. This CDR3 region has 15 residues. Germline loops: CDR1 MNHEY, CDR2 SVGAGI. V was pared by 2 bases and J by 7 bases, with 7 bases of the junction left unmatched. The CDR3 DNA is TGTGCCAGCAGTTACGACAGGGAAGCTGGTGAAAAACTGTTTTTT. It specifies CASSYDREAGEKLFF.

V usage is TRBV12-3 or TRBV12-4 and J usage is TRBJ2-2, with D perhaps TRBD2 (5 bases). Trimming took off 4 bases at V and 11 bases at J, with 8 bases between the two ends. This CDR3 contains 11 residues. The CDR3 coding sequence is TGTGCCAGCAGTTCCGAGGGAGAGCTGTTTTTT. It specifies CASSSEGELFF.

This rearrangement joins TRBV14 to TRBJ1-3, with D unclear. V was pared by 4 bases and J by 2 bases, with 6 bases between. The germline gives CDR1 SGHDN, CDR2 FVKESK. The CDR3 has 13 amino acids. The CDR3 DNA follows: TGTGCCAGCAGCCTACATCCTGGAAACACCATATATTTT. Residues: CASSLHPGNTIYF.

The chain combines TRBV28 with TRBJ2-3, with a weak D call TRBD2 (6 bases). The V gene's germline CDR1 is MDHEN and CDR2 SYDVKM. This CDR3 region has 13 residues. The chain's CDR3 is CASRGGTWDTQYF. The DNA for the CDR3 is TGTGCATCACGTGGGGGGACTTGGGATACGCAGTATTTT.

This clone showed up just once. The J gene is TRBJ2-1, the V gene TRBV2; 12 bases line up with TRBD2. The V gene end was trimmed by 5 bases and the J gene end by 8 bases; junction bases not matched to a gene: 7. The CDR3 has 15 amino acids. Germline lookup yields CDR1 SNHLY and CDR2 FYNNEI. CDR3 in amino acids: CASSKGTSGSDEQFF. In DNA, the CDR3 is TGTGCCAGCAGTAAGGGGACTAGCGGGTCAGATGAGCAGTTCTTC.

J is TRBJ2-2 and V is TRBV3-1 (or the pseudogene TRBV3-2); D unresolved. CDR1 and CDR2 (germline): LGHDT, YNNKEL (reference sequence). The CDR3 extends over 15 amino acids. The V end was cut by 1 base, the J end by 1 base, with 7 bases between. The CDR3 reads CASSQVGVNTGELFF. The CDR3 DNA reads TGTGCCAGCAGCCAAGTTGGAGTGAACACCGGGGAGCTGTTTTTT.

The V call is TRBV2, the J call TRBJ2-5; TRBD2 matches 12 bases. The germline CDR1 and CDR2 sequences are SNHLY and FYNNEI. There are 17 residues in the CDR3. Trimming removed 6 bases from V and 7 bases from J; junction bases left unmatched: 15. CDR3: CASSRSTSGGPRGTQYF. For the CDR3, the DNA is TGTGCCAGCAGCCGATCGACTAGCGGGGGCCCAAGGGGGACCCAGTACTTC. Full variable domain (remainder filled in from reference TRBV2 and TRBJ2-5): EPEVTQTPSHQVTQMGQEVILRCVPISNHLYFYWYRQILGQKVEFLVSFYNNEISEKSEIFDDQFSVERPDGSNFTLKIRSTKLEDSAMYFCASSRSTSGGPRGTQYFGPGTRLLVL.

The chain links TRBV25-1 to TRBJ2-3; 9 bases align to TRBD2. V lost 1 base and J lost 6; bases outside the gene matches: 14. Germline assignment: CDR1 MGHDK and CDR2 SYGVNS. The CDR3 extends over 18 amino acids. Here the CDR3 reads CASSELRGGGAISDTQYF. CDR3 in DNA: TGTGCCAGCAGTGAATTGCGCGGCGGGGGGGCGATATCCGATACGCAGTATTTT.

The J gene is TRBJ2-4, the V gene TRBV11-1; no reliable D call. The CDR3 has 15 amino acids. Germline CDR1 SGHAT, CDR2 FQDESV (reference sequence). Trimming removed 5 bases at V and 0 bases at J, with 11 bases between. The CDR3 coding sequence is TGTGCCAGCAGCCCTGACACTCTAGCCAAAAACATTCAGTACTTC. Its protein is CASSPDTLAKNIQYF.

This clone came up once. The rearrangement joins TRBV5-8 to TRBJ1-6; TRBD1 agrees at 9 bases. Germline V lookup: CDR1 SGHTS, CDR2 YDEGEE. Trimming took 2 bases from V and 9 from J; bases not matched to a gene: 9. The CDR3 runs to 16 residues. CDR3 DNA sequence: TGTGCCAGCAGCTTTCACACCGGGACAGGGAGTTCACCCCTCCACTTT. Protein: CASSFHTGTGSSPLHF.

The chain joins TRBV5-6 to TRBJ2-7; D possibly corresponds to TRBD2 (7 bases). The germline gives CDR1 SGHDT, CDR2 YYEEEE. V was trimmed by 0 bases and J by 2 bases, leaving 12 bases between them. The length of the CDR3 is 15 residues. CDR3 residues: CASSLGGGGAYEQYF. In DNA form, the CDR3 reads TGTGCCAGCAGCTTGGGTGGCGGGGGCGCCTACGAGCAGTACTTC.

The count of this clone is one. The rearrangement uses TRBV2 and TRBJ2-3, with 10 bases fitting TRBD2. The CDR3 length is 12 residues. The germline V gene encodes CDR1 SNHLY and CDR2 FYNNEI. Germline trimming cut 6 bases from V and 8 bases from J; bases unmatched to any gene: 2. In DNA form, the CDR3 reads TGTGCCAGCAGCAGCGGGAGGGGTACGCAGTATTTT. It is translated as CASSSGRGTQYF.

Here the CDR3 reads CASSTGLAGGQVFF. CDR3 nucleotides: TGTGCCAGTAGTACTGGACTAGCGGGGGGGCAGGTGTTTTTT. This chain links TRBV19 with TRBJ2-2, with 15 positions matching TRBD2. Germline V CDR1 and CDR2: LNHDA, SQIVND (reference sequence). The CDR3 extends over 14 amino acids. V lost 4 bases, J lost 15 bases, and 6 bases stayed unmatched.

The chain has TRBV9 and TRBJ2-7; 7 bases align to TRBD1. Germline values: CDR1 SGDLS, CDR2 YYNGEE. Trimming took 3 bases from V and 2 from J; bases not matched to a gene: 11. This CDR3 contains 16 residues. The CDR3 DNA reads TGTGCCAGCAGCGGGCGCGAGGGGGACAGACCCTACGAGCAGTACTTC. It is translated as CASSGREGDRPYEQYF.

The count of this clone is one. The chain has TRBV28 and TRBJ2-7; perhaps TRBD1 as D (6 bases). The germline V gene encodes CDR1 MDHEN and CDR2 SYDVKM. This CDR3 spans 14 amino acids. Trimming cost V 5 bases and J 2 bases, with 13 bases left between them. CDR3 sequence (DNA): TGTGCCAGCAGTGTCGGGACAAAAGCCTACGAGCAGTACTTC. It specifies CASSVGTKAYEQYF.

V is TRBV3-1 (or the pseudogene TRBV3-2) and J is TRBJ2-2; 14 bases agree with TRBD2. After removal of 6 bases from V and 7 bases from J, the junction contained 7 bases not matched to a gene. Per germline, CDR1 LGHDT and CDR2 YNNKEL (reference sequence). The CDR3 sequence is 16 residues long. Here the CDR3 DNA reads TGTGCCAGCAGTCGACTAGCGGGGGGGCCTAGCGGGGAGCTGTTTTTT. Residues: CASSRLAGGPSGELFF.

This chain connects TRBV5-4 to TRBJ2-2; TRBD2 matches 11 bases. Trimming removed 4 bases from V and 5 bases from J; junction bases left unmatched: 7. CDR3 size: 16 residues. The germline CDR1 and CDR2 sequences are SGHNT and YYREEE (reference sequence). Written as DNA, the CDR3 is TGTGCCAGCAGCGAGGGACTAGCGGTCCAGACCGGGGAGCTGTTTTTT. Protein: CASSEGLAVQTGELFF.

V usage is TRBV4-2 and J usage is TRBJ1-1, with TRBD1 as a possible D gene (6 bases). V was trimmed by 3 bases and J by 0 bases, leaving 11 bases between them. The CDR3 is 15 amino acids. Germline V gene sequence: CDR1 LGHNA, CDR2 YNFKEQ. The CDR3 sequence is CASSQPGQLNTEAFF. The CDR3 DNA sequence: TGTGCCAGCAGCCAGCCGGGACAACTGAACACTGAAGCTTTCTTT.

The table lists this clone with a count of one. The V and J genes are TRBV29-1 and TRBJ2-6, with D perhaps TRBD1 (5 bases). This CDR3 contains 14 residues. Germline-derived CDR1 and CDR2 are SQVTM and ANQGSEA. The V gene lost 6 bases and the J gene lost 4 bases, with 13 bases spanning the gap. The CDR3 protein is CSVYPGSGANVLTF. The CDR3 coding sequence is TGCAGCGTCTACCCAGGGTCCGGGGCCAACGTCCTGACTTTC.

The genes are TRBV6-5 and TRBJ1-3; D is uncertain. Trimming cost V 11 bases and J 2 bases, with 16 bases left between them. Germline CDR1 reads MNHEY; CDR2 reads SVGAGI. This CDR3 spans 14 amino acids. DNA of the CDR3: TGTGCCTCAAAGGGCGGGCCGACTGGAAACACCATATATTTT. It specifies CASKGGPTGNTIYF.